This T cell receptor (beta chain) was profiled in a study of identical twins. A universal primer site was added by template switching, and unique molecular identifiers were carried by the cDNA. TCRdb reprocessed the 5' RACE reads with MiXCR, giving one entry per CDR3 protein. The sample shows about 920,000 distinct CDR3 sequences, approximately 13% of them seen only once. CDR3 length: 14 amino acids. Germline CDR1 reads SGHNT; CDR2 reads YENEEA. Trimming left V 7 bases short and J 0 bases short, with 9 bases between. Donors were all healthy Caucasians. The same data also contributed to another study, on yellow fever vaccine responses in identical twins. This second report adds: After vaccination, twins' T cell response reportedly seemed partly convergent, partly personalized.

The sample comprised PBMCs. The origin of this receptor is a woman aged 18-29 years in good health. This chain joins TRBV11-3 and TRBJ2-2; D call uncertain. CDR3 amino acids: CASIGWSNTGELFF. The CDR3 nucleotides are TGTGCCAGCATAGGGTGGTCGAACACCGGGGAGCTGTTTTTT.